This T cell receptor beta chain was captured by sequencing in a study of blood T cell repertoires in COVID-19. Looking at the study overall: T cells, B-cell-depleted T cells, or PBMCs supplied cDNA or gDNA.

The table came from immunoSEQ multiplex PCR; TCRdb's copy has only in-frame clones and leaves some out. The sample records approximately 100,000 clones, roughly 85% being singletons. The CDR3 spans 13 residues. J gave up 8 bases and V 1 base, and 3 bases lay outside the gene matches. Germline CDR1 and CDR2: SEHNR and FQNEAQ (reference sequence). V and J are TRBV7-9 and TRBJ1-2; 8 positions match TRBD1. The clonotype was recovered from a man aged 65 to 79 with acute or convalescent COVID-19. The sequenced material came from peripheral blood. The DNA for the CDR3 is TGTGCCAGCAGCTTAGGGACAGGGAGAGGCTACACCTTC. Its protein is CASSLGTGRGYTF. The full variable domain, its missing parts supplied by reference TRBV7-9 and TRBJ1-2, is DTGVSQNPRHKITKRGQNVTFRCDPISEHNRLYWYRQTLGQGPEFLTYFQNEAQLEKSRLLSDRFSAERPKGSFSTLEIQRTEQGDSAMYLCASSLGTGRGYTFGSGTRLTVV.